This TCR beta chain is drawn from a study of blood T cell repertoires in COVID-19. Study-wide context: COVID-19 samples, acute and convalescent, were from the United States, Italy and Spain.

Seattle patients were enrolled during active infection and followed longitudinally. The CDR3 contains 14 residues. CDR1 is GTSNPN, CDR2 SVGIG, per germline (reference sequence). Trimming removed 4 bases from V and 4 bases from J, with 13 bases in between. The authors' processing: Estimation of nucleated cell counts relied on the amplification of reference gene primers. Sequencing used immunoSEQ multiplex PCR; TCRdb keeps in-frame clones, though not all of them. V, J and clone size derive from that table, while D and trimming were established from the DNA sequence. The table records a few hundred thousand clones, 85% to 90% of them present only once.

This chain joins TRBV30 and TRBJ1-4; D call uncertain. The source is a woman aged 60-75 years with COVID-19, enrolled during active disease. Source material: peripheral blood. The CDR3 coding sequence is TGTGCCTGGACCCAAGGACTTGTTAATGAAAAACTGTTTTTT. Its protein is CAWTQGLVNEKLFF.